This TCR beta chain derives from a study of shared clonotypes between healthy human individuals. The CDR3 length is 15 residues. Germline V gives CDR1 LGHNA, CDR2 YNFKEQ. V lost 2 bases, J lost 3 bases, and 10 bases lay in between. Study-level results: Researchers found naive subsets generally carried larger estimated richness than memory subsets.

Remarks on this clone: Its specificity is unknown.

The donors were adults (healthy and HIV-negative) with no recent acute infections or vaccinations. Into CD45RA+ naive and CD45RA-negative memory subsets, the CD4+ cells were split. This table comes from immunoSEQ multiplex PCR, and its TCRdb copy is limited to in-frame clones, with some not included. This repertoire shows some 2 million clones, 85% to 95% found once; its top ten account for 0.13%. Sequencing input: naive CD4+ T cells sorted from blood. The subset was: CD45RA+ positively selected. V and J are TRBV4-2 and TRBJ1-4; D possibly corresponds to TRBD1 (5 bases). The TCR originated in a man younger than 30 in good health. This chain's CDR3 is CASSQYSGSNEKLFF. The CDR3 region has the DNA TGTGCCAGCAGCCAATATTCAGGGTCTAATGAAAAACTGTTTTTT.